These T cell receptor beta chains were read from a single sample in a study of blood T cell repertoires in COVID-19. Produced via immunoSEQ multiplex PCR; TCRdb's table is partial and in-frame only. Of fewer than 250,000 clones listed, 86% are singletons. Specimen: PBMCs or T cells enriched from blood (not recorded which). These TCRs come from a woman in her 50s who had recovered from COVID-19. Each CDR3 is given with its conserved first and last residue. The D gene is left open where the match is weak. Clone size is shown for a subset of rows, as once, few, many or a class of expanded clone.

>.|TRBV4-3|.|TRBJ2-1
CASSQVGASNNEQFF
>.|TRBV6-5|TRBD1|TRBJ2-2
CASSSGQGKRTGELFF
>once|TRBV14|.|TRBJ2-5
CASSRGGRETQYF
>.|TRBV7-3|.|TRBJ2-7
CASSLNRRGEQYF
>.|TRBV27|.|TRBJ1-5
CASSLRVSNQPQHF
>.|TRBV7-2|TRBD2|TRBJ2-2
CASSLGGTSGVVGELFF
>.|TRBV6-2/TRBV6-3|TRBD2|TRBJ2-7
CASSPAGGRNSYEQYF
>few|TRBV7-7|.|TRBJ1-1
CASSQELNTEAFF
>.|TRBV7-9|.|TRBJ2-1
CASSFDNEQFF
>.|TRBV18|TRBD2|TRBJ2-1
CASSPAPLAGPYNEQFF
>.|TRBV5-1|TRBD1|TRBJ2-3
CASSFGLWTGLTDTQYF
>.|TRBV6-5|.|TRBJ2-1
CASSYSLARLGEQFF
>.|TRBV7-7|.|TRBJ1-5
CAVSDSNVNQPQHF
>.|TRBV5-6|.|TRBJ2-3
CASIIAQAVATDTQYF
>once|TRBV5-1|.|TRBJ1-2
CASSKNRQKPYGYTF
>.|TRBV2|TRBD2|TRBJ2-7
CASWTSGGEISYEQYF
>few|TRBV24-1|.|TRBJ1-2
CATSDATGSIYGYTF
>.|TRBV2|.|TRBJ1-6
CASSRVNSPLHF
>.|TRBV27|.|TRBJ1-2
CASRGTGEGYTF
>.|TRBV10-3|TRBD2|TRBJ2-2
CASGGLDTGELFF
>.|TRBV3-1/TRBV3-2|TRBD1|TRBJ1-6
CASSHMTGGSPLHF
>.|TRBV6-5|.|TRBJ2-5
CASSSPAGQRGTQYF
>.|TRBV29-1|.|TRBJ1-1
CSVVQQQNTEAFF
>.|TRBV6-5|.|TRBJ2-1
CASRRTPPSYNEQFF
>once|TRBV2|TRBD1|TRBJ2-7
CASSEALTGGSVYEQYF
>.|TRBV7-3|TRBD2|TRBJ2-1
CASSAGTSFEQFF
>.|TRBV29-1|.|TRBJ1-2
CSVRKGEWGYTF
>once|TRBV11-3|.|TRBJ2-5
CASSLPGGRQETQYF